A selection of T cell receptor beta chains follows, all from one sample in a study of blood T cell repertoires in COVID-19. Sequencing was performed with immunoSEQ multiplex PCR; in TCRdb, only in-frame clones are kept and a portion is missing. This table has some 390,000 clones, over 75% appearing once. The sample comprised PBMCs or T cells enriched from blood (not recorded which). These receptors came from a young man who had recovered from COVID-19. CDR3s include the opening cysteine and the closing phenylalanine or tryptophan. D genes are given only for firm matches. Part of the rows lack a size; the others show once, few, many or a class for expanded clones.

V gene: TRBV12-5
J gene: TRBJ1-4
clone size: NA
D gene: NA
CDR3 DNA: TGTGCTAGTGGTTTGCCCTCGTCCGGACCCGGAGGAAAACTGTTTTTT
CDR3 protein: CASGLPSSGPGGKLFF

V gene: TRBV3-1/TRBV3-2
J gene: TRBJ2-7
clone size: few
D gene: TRBD1
CDR3 DNA: TGTGCCAGCAGCCACAGGGGGAGCTACGAGCAGTACTTC
CDR3 protein: CASSHRGSYEQYF

V gene: TRBV6-2/TRBV6-3
J gene: TRBJ1-4
clone size: few
D gene: NA
CDR3 DNA: TGTGCCAGCAGTAACTATAGGCCAGGGAGGGCCAATGAAAAACTGTTTTTT
CDR3 protein: CASSNYRPGRANEKLFF

V gene: TRBV7-2
J gene: TRBJ2-7
clone size: NA
D gene: TRBD1
CDR3 DNA: TGTGCCAGCAGCAATCAGGGGGCCCTTTACGAGCAGTACTTC
CDR3 protein: CASSNQGALYEQYF

V gene: TRBV29-1
J gene: TRBJ1-4
clone size: NA
D gene: TRBD1
CDR3 DNA: TGCAGCGTACTGACAGGGGTTATTGGTGAAAAACTGTTTTTT
CDR3 protein: CSVLTGVIGEKLFF

V gene: TRBV9
J gene: TRBJ2-1
clone size: NA
D gene: TRBD2
CDR3 DNA: TGTGCCAGCAGCGTAGTTGGAGCGGGAGATGATGAGCAGTTCTTC
CDR3 protein: CASSVVGAGDDEQFF

V gene: TRBV11-2
J gene: TRBJ2-7
clone size: NA
D gene: NA
CDR3 DNA: TGTGCCAGCAGCTTAGTAGCATTCTACGAGCAGTACTTC
CDR3 protein: CASSLVAFYEQYF

V gene: TRBV29-1
J gene: TRBJ2-3
clone size: NA
D gene: NA
CDR3 DNA: TGCAGCGTTGATCGCCGGGGTTCAGATACGCAGTATTTT
CDR3 protein: CSVDRRGSDTQYF

V gene: TRBV7-9
J gene: TRBJ2-7
clone size: NA
D gene: TRBD1
CDR3 DNA: TGTGCCAGCAGCTTAGGCCCTCGCCGGGACAGGGAATTC
CDR3 protein: CASSLGPRRDREF

V gene: TRBV7-6
J gene: TRBJ2-1
clone size: few
D gene: NA
CDR3 DNA: TGTGCCAGCAGCCGTGACTTTGTTCTTCTTTCGGATGAGCAGTTCTTC
CDR3 protein: CASSRDFVLLSDEQFF